This T cell receptor (beta chain) came from a study of OX40 agonist ivuxolimab in advanced cancers. For the study at large: Across the patients, intravenous ivuxolimab was delivered every 2 weeks at 0.01 to 10 mg/kg. Findings of the study overall: The study did not work out the antigen specificity of the expanded peripheral T cells. By week 6 at 0.1 to 3.0 mg/kg, blood CD4+ and CD8+ T cells had expanded clonally.

Of note for this clone: Its target is not known.

The assay was immunoSEQ multiplex PCR, and TCRdb's table has in-frame clones only and misses some. The table includes 20,000 to 25,000 clones, over 70% detected once. The sample was CD4+ or CD8+ T cells sorted from blood, taken in a trial of the OX40 agonist ivuxolimab. The sequence was obtained from an adult with an advanced solid tumor such as melanoma, head and neck, liver or kidney cancer.

The CDR3 bases are TGTGCCAGCAGCGTAGTTCCTTATAGCACAGATACGCAGTATTTT. This codes for CASSVVPYSTDTQYF. The V call is TRBV7-6, the J call TRBJ2-3; D remains unclear. Germline lookup yields CDR1 SGHVS and CDR2 FNYEAQ. V shed 5 bases and J shed 0 bases, with 12 bases lying between them. This CDR3 contains 15 residues.